The 6 T cell receptor beta chains presented below share a single source sample, sequenced in a study of blood T cells in healthy people across ages. The use of a sample-barcoded 5' primer and a J-beta primer mix characterized a second PCR of 7 to 11 cycles. TCRdb used MiXCR to reprocess the 5' RACE reads, holding one entry per CDR3 protein. Of hundreds of thousands of distinct CDR3 sequences in the sample, 56% were seen once. Specimen: blood. These receptor sequences come from a man aged 35-49 years in good health.

The chain joins TRBV3-1 to TRBJ1-5; possibly TRBD1 for D (5 bases). The CDR3 runs 16 residues. Germline CDR1 is LGHDT and CDR2 is YNNKEL (reference sequence). V was trimmed by 0 bases and J by 4 bases, leaving 13 bases between them. The CDR3 DNA reads as TGTGCCAGCAGCCAAGAAAAGGACATTCTAAATCAGCCCCAGCATTTT. The encoded protein is CASSQEKDILNQPQHF. Using reference TRBV3-1 and TRBJ1-5 for the parts outside the CDR3, the full variable domain is DTAVSQTPKYLVTQMGNDKSIKCEQNLGHDTMYWYKQDSKKFLKIMFSYNNKELIINETVPNRFSPKSPDKAHLNLHINSLELGDSAVYFCASSQEKDILNQPQHFGDGTRLSIL.

This clonotype has ten or more counts. This chain connects TRBV20-1 to TRBJ2-3; 9 bases fit TRBD2. V lost 3 bases to trimming and J lost 8 bases; unmatched junction nucleotides: 12. Germline V gene lookup returns CDR1 DFQATT and CDR2 SNEGSKA (reference sequence). CDR3 length: 15 amino acids. The CDR3 nucleotides read TGCAGTGCTAGGTGGGCTAGCGGGGCCCCACCTACGCAGTATTTT. Protein: CSARWASGAPPTQYF.

V is TRBV20-1 and J is TRBJ2-4, with D perhaps TRBD1 (5 bases). The last part of the DNA fits TRBJ2-7 better; the J call may be wrong. Germline V lookup: CDR1 DFQATT, CDR2 SNEGSKA (reference sequence). The length of the CDR3 is 14 residues. The CDR3 region is CTYTTGEPPNEQYF. CDR3 sequence (DNA): TGCACCTATACAACAGGAGAGCCGCCTAACGAGCAGTACTTC.

The V and J genes are TRBV15 and TRBJ1-5, with 7 positions matching TRBD1. V lost 2 bases and J lost 7; bases outside the gene matches: 8. CDR1 is LNHNV and CDR2 is YYDKDF in the germline V gene (reference sequence). The CDR3 length is 15 residues. CDR3 coding DNA: TGTGCCACCAGCAGAACCCCGGACAGGAAACAGCCCCAGCATTTT. This sequence encodes CATSRTPDRKQPQHF.

CDR3: CASRTGIGARTDTQYF. In DNA, the CDR3 is TGTGCCAGCAGGACAGGTATTGGCGCGCGCACAGATACGCAGTATTTT. The V call is TRBV7-9, the J call TRBJ2-3; a weak D match, TRBD1 (6 bases). This CDR3 has 16 residues. Trimming took off 6 bases at V and 1 base at J, with 17 bases between the two ends. Germline V gives CDR1 SEHNR, CDR2 FQNEAQ (reference sequence).

This clonotype turned up a few times. This chain joins TRBV20-1 and TRBJ2-3; D possibly corresponds to TRBD2 (6 bases). With 6 bases removed from V and 3 bases from J, the gap between germline ends came to 10 bases. This CDR3 contains 12 residues. The germline CDR1 and CDR2 sequences are DFQATT and SNEGSKA (reference sequence). As DNA, the CDR3 is TGCAGTGCCAGGAGGGAAACAGATACGCAGTATTTT. Its translation: CSARRETDTQYF.